The T cell receptor (beta chain) under discussion was sequenced for a study of blood T cell repertoires in COVID-19. Study in general: Material from acute and convalescent COVID-19 was sourced from the United States, Italy and Spain. Sources were T cells, B-cell-depleted T cells, or PBMCs; the material itself was cDNA or gDNA.

Trimming cost V 2 bases and J 8 bases, with 18 bases left between them. Germline-derived CDR1 and CDR2 are MNHEY and SMNVEV (reference sequence). The CDR3 contains 15 residues. Per the original data handling: Amplification of reference gene primers provided the estimated nucleated cell counts. Some clones are missing from TCRdb's copy, which holds only in-frame ones; the method was immunoSEQ multiplex PCR. For V, J and clone size, that table is used; D and trimming come from the DNA. The sample lists fewer than 100,000 clones, about 90% occurring once. This clone was detected only once. Sequencing was done on a sample of peripheral blood. V and J are TRBV27 and TRBJ1-1; D call uncertain. The receptor was isolated from a human donor with acute or convalescent COVID-19. The donor label of this sample is uncertain. Here the CDR3 reads CASSLSPPHREEAFF. The CDR3 DNA sequence: TGTGCCAGCAGTTTAAGCCCCCCCCACAGAGAAGAAGCTTTCTTT.